What follows are 27 T cell receptor beta chains derived from one specimen sequenced in a study of STAT5B mutations in CD4+ large granular lymphocyte leukemia (dated by TCRdb to 2021 to 2024). Receptors were amplified or captured by the immunoSEQ multiplex PCR assay. The table was pulled from immuneACCESS by TCRdb, which kept in-frame rearrangements only. Such tables lose some clones; where checked, under half of the loss comes from unresolved V genes, and the rest has no known cause. The sample table records more than 30,000 clones; approximately 76% of these occur just once. In total, the top ten clones hold 0.4% to 0.45% of the sample. Specimen: CD4+ T cells from blood buffy coats. These receptors were taken from a human donor in good health.

The chain uses TRBV5-4 and TRBJ2-7, with 8 bases aligning to TRBD1. Germline CDR1 SGHNT, CDR2 YYREEE (reference sequence). Germline trimming cut 5 bases from V and 1 base from J; bases unmatched to any gene: 8. The length of the CDR3 is 15 residues. CDR3 loop: CASSLGQGLSYEQYF. CDR3 bases: TGTGCCAGCAGTCTAGGACAGGGCCTTTCCTACGAGCAGTACTTC.

The chain combines TRBV4-1 with TRBJ2-1, with TRBD2 as a possible D gene (5 bases). The CDR3 is 13 amino acids. Per the germline V gene, CDR1 is MGHRA and CDR2 is YSYEKL. V shed 3 bases and J shed 6 bases, with 9 bases lying between them. The chain's CDR3 is CASSQAGRNEQFF. CDR3 nucleotide sequence: TGCGCCAGCAGCCAGGCGGGTCGCAATGAGCAGTTCTTC.

The V gene is TRBV6-5, the J gene TRBJ2-1, with 7 positions matching TRBD1. The germline CDR1 and CDR2 sequences are MNHEY and SVGAGI. The J segment lost 9 bases and the V segment lost 6 bases, leaving 11 bases of the junction unmatched. This CDR3 is 14 amino acids long. This chain's CDR3 is CASRRIRGSSEQFF. The CDR3 DNA follows: TGTGCCAGCAGAAGAATCAGGGGGTCGAGTGAGCAGTTCTTC.

The rearrangement uses TRBV18 and TRBJ2-3, with D unclear. Trimming cost V 0 bases and J 2 bases, with 9 bases left between them. Per germline, CDR1 KGHSH and CDR2 LQKENI. CDR3 length: 15 amino acids. As DNA, the CDR3 is TGTGCCAGCTCACCACCGGCCCTTTACACAGATACGCAGTATTTT. This codes for CASSPPALYTDTQYF.

Here the CDR3 DNA reads TGTGCCAGCAGTACCCGACTAGCGGGGGTACAAGAGACCCAGTACTTC. It codes for CASSTRLAGVQETQYF. The chain is built from TRBV28 and TRBJ2-5, with 12 nucleotides matching TRBD2. V shed 5 bases and J 2 bases; nucleotides not matched to a gene: 6. This CDR3 contains 16 residues. CDR1 is MDHEN, CDR2 SYDVKM, per germline.

The genes are TRBV2 and TRBJ2-3; D unclear. Germline V lookup: CDR1 SNHLY, CDR2 FYNNEI. The CDR3 covers 15 residues. The V and J ends lost 0 bases and 1 base respectively, with 8 bases between them. Here the CDR3 DNA reads TGTGCCAGCAGTGAAGCGACGCTAGGCACAGATACGCAGTATTTT. Its protein is CASSEATLGTDTQYF.

This chain uses TRBV11-3 with TRBJ2-2; D is uncertain. Trimming removed 4 bases from V and 1 base from J, with 7 bases in between. Germline V lookup: CDR1 SGHNT, CDR2 YENEEA. This CDR3 is built from 14 residues. The CDR3 DNA is TGTGCCAGCAGCTCCAGCCGGAACACCGGGGAGCTGTTTTTT. Protein product: CASSSSRNTGELFF.

CDR3 DNA: TGTGCCACATCTGGACAGGGGGAAAAAAGAGCCTACGAGCAGTACTTC. Its protein product is CATSGQGEKRAYEQYF. The chain is built from TRBV19 and TRBJ2-7; 10 positions match TRBD1. Losses at the gene ends were 10 bases for V and 2 bases for J; bases not matched to a gene: 14. Germline V gene data show CDR1 as LNHDA and CDR2 as SQIVND (reference sequence). There are 16 residues in the CDR3.

The V gene is TRBV19, the J gene TRBJ2-1, with 10 bases matching TRBD1. The CDR3 is 17 residues long. V lost 6 bases, J lost 8 bases, and 16 bases stayed unmatched. The V gene's germline CDR1 is LNHDA and CDR2 SQIVND (reference sequence). Here the CDR3 DNA reads TGTGCCAGTAGCCTACTCCCCGACAGGGGGCAGGTGTATGAGCAGTTCTTC. Residues: CASSLLPDRGQVYEQFF. Based on the CDR3 plus reference TRBV19 and TRBJ2-1, the full variable domain is DGGITQSPKYLFRKEGQNVTLSCEQNLNHDAMYWYRQDPGQGLRLIYYSQIVNDFQKGDIAEGYSVSREKKESFPLTVTSAQKNPTAFYLCASSLLPDRGQVYEQFFGPGTRLTVL.

This clone was recorded once. The chain joins TRBV11-2 to TRBJ2-2; tentatively, D is TRBD2 (6 bases). The length of the CDR3 is 14 residues. V lost 3 bases to trimming and J lost 6 bases, with 11 bases between them. Germline loops: CDR1 SGHAT, CDR2 FQNNGV. The CDR3 DNA is TGTGCCAGCAGCTTGGGGCGGGGTGCCGGGGAGCTGTTTTTT. Its translation: CASSLGRGAGELFF.

This clone showed up just once. This rearrangement joins TRBV19 to TRBJ1-2, with unresolved D. Germline V gene sequence: CDR1 LNHDA, CDR2 SQIVND (reference sequence). Trimming shortened V by 3 bases and J by 1 base, and 6 bases separated the two germline ends. This CDR3 is 13 amino acids long. The CDR3 sequence is CASSMEGNYGYTF. In DNA form, the CDR3 reads TGTGCCAGTAGTATGGAGGGTAACTATGGCTACACCTTC.

This clone was detected once. The chain links TRBV4-2 to TRBJ2-7, with D uncertain. The CDR3 spans 14 residues. V gave up 0 bases and J gave up 6 bases, with 12 bases separating them. CDR1 and CDR2 from the germline V gene are LGHNA and YNFKEQ. CDR3 protein: CASSQDFYSAEQYF. CDR3 coding DNA: TGTGCCAGCAGCCAAGATTTCTACTCTGCCGAGCAGTACTTC.

This clone was detected only a few times. The chain is built from TRBV5-6 and TRBJ1-2; unclear D gene. Looked up from germline, CDR1 is SGHDT and CDR2 is YYEEEE. CDR3 size: 14 residues. Trimming removed 3 bases from V and 5 bases from J, with 14 bases in between. This CDR3 is CASSSPGRAYGYTF. CDR3 nucleotides: TGTGCCAGCAGCTCCCCCGGGAGGGCGTATGGCTACACCTTC.

This chain links TRBV5-6 with TRBJ1-1; D gene uncertain. CDR1 and CDR2 (germline): SGHDT, YYEEEE. V was cut by 4 bases and J by 8 bases, with 15 bases left in between. The CDR3 length is 13 residues. The CDR3: CASSHITPGEAFF. As DNA, the CDR3 is TGTGCCAGCAGCCACATCACCCCCGGGGAAGCTTTCTTT.

The chain has TRBV5-5 and TRBJ1-1; D unresolved. The germline gives CDR1 SGHKS, CDR2 YYEKEE (reference sequence). The CDR3 runs 14 residues. Trimming took 2 bases from V and 1 from J, leaving 9 bases between them. The CDR3 loop reads CASSFGRTNTEAFF. In DNA, the CDR3 is TGTGCCAGCAGCTTTGGGCGTACGAACACTGAAGCTTTCTTT.

This clone was seen once. The chain employs TRBV5-4 and TRBJ1-6, with a tentative D call TRBD1 (5 bases). The germline V gene encodes CDR1 SGHNT and CDR2 YYREEE (reference sequence). The CDR3 contains 14 residues. V gave up 1 base and J gave up 7 bases, with 9 bases separating them. CDR3 DNA: TGTGCCAGCAGCTTGTGGGACTCCAATTCACCCCTCCACTTT. Residues: CASSLWDSNSPLHF.

The chain is built from TRBV7-2 and TRBJ2-3, with D unclear. The germline CDR1 and CDR2 sequences are SGHTA and FQGNSA. The V gene lost 10 bases and the J gene lost 5 bases, with 10 bases spanning the gap. This CDR3 region has 11 residues. This CDR3 reads CATTSLDTQYF. The CDR3 bases are TGTGCCACCACCTCCCTAGATACGCAGTATTTT.

J is TRBJ2-5 and V is TRBV11-2; 8 bases agree with TRBD2. The CDR3 contains 15 residues. Trimming cost V 3 bases and J 2 bases; bases outside gene matches: 5. CDR1 and CDR2 (germline): SGHAT, FQNNGV. Written as DNA, the CDR3 is TGTGCCAGCAGCTTGGTAGCGGGGAAGCAAGAGACCCAGTACTTC. It specifies CASSLVAGKQETQYF.

The V and J genes are TRBV9 and TRBJ1-2; D remains unclear. V was trimmed by 3 bases and J by 2 bases, leaving 5 bases between them. The CDR3 spans 12 residues. The germline gives CDR1 SGDLS, CDR2 YYNGEE. CDR3: CASSAANYGYTF. The CDR3 DNA is TGTGCCAGCAGCGCAGCGAACTATGGCTACACCTTC.

This clone was detected only once. This rearrangement joins TRBV7-9 to TRBJ1-4, with D possibly TRBD1 on 5 matching bases. Germline CDR1 is SEHNR and CDR2 is FQNEAQ (reference sequence). Trimming left V 1 base short and J 7 bases short, with 10 bases between. This CDR3 contains 14 residues. The CDR3 DNA reads as TGTGCCAGCAGCTTAGGAGGGGCTAGTGAAAAACTGTTTTTT. It yields the protein CASSLGGASEKLFF.

The rearrangement joins TRBV27 to TRBJ1-6, with 7 bases aligning to TRBD1. Unmatched junction bases numbered 8, after V lost 5 bases and J lost 1 base. In germline, CDR1 is MNHEY, CDR2 SMNVEV (reference sequence). This CDR3 has 17 residues. The CDR3 loop is CASSPSGGGSYNSPLHF. CDR3 nucleotides: TGTGCCAGCAGTCCCTCAGGGGGTGGTTCCTATAATTCACCCCTCCACTTT.

This clone was seen a handful of times. Here the CDR3 reads CASSPLPGGTEAFF. In nucleotides, the CDR3 is TGTGCCAGCTCACCTCTACCTGGGGGAACTGAAGCTTTCTTT. The chain couples TRBV18 to TRBJ1-1, with D possibly matching TRBD1 (5 bases). The germline CDR1 and CDR2 sequences are KGHSH and LQKENI. The CDR3 spans 14 residues. Trimming removed 3 bases at V and 5 bases at J, with 13 bases between.

The chain joins TRBV5-4 to TRBJ1-4; TRBD1 might be the D (5 bases). V was trimmed by 1 base and J by 8 bases, leaving 12 bases between them. Per germline, CDR1 SGHNT and CDR2 YYREEE (reference sequence). This CDR3 is 14 amino acids long. In nucleotides, the CDR3 is TGTGCCAGCAGCTTGACAGGAGTAGGGGAAAAACTGTTTTTT. This sequence encodes CASSLTGVGEKLFF.

The chain combines TRBV19 with TRBJ1-3; maybe TRBD1 (5 bases). This CDR3 spans 16 amino acids. The V gene lost 8 bases and the J gene lost 1 base, with 18 bases spanning the gap. Germline values: CDR1 LNHDA, CDR2 SQIVND (reference sequence). CDR3 sequence: CASCTGLGTSGNTIYF. CDR3 coding DNA: TGTGCCAGTTGCACAGGATTGGGGACTTCTGGAAACACCATATATTTT.

The gene calls are TRBV10-3 and TRBJ2-5; 10 nucleotides line up with TRBD2. The CDR3 runs 15 residues. With 7 bases clipped from V and 5 bases from J, the junction kept 10 bases outside the gene matches. The germline V gene has CDR1 ENHRY and CDR2 SYGVKD. CDR3 region: CAIKGSGGAGETQYF. The DNA for the CDR3 is TGTGCCATCAAGGGAAGCGGGGGGGCGGGGGAGACCCAGTACTTC.

This clone showed up just a few times. J is TRBJ1-2 and V is TRBV10-3; tentative D call: TRBD1 (5 bases). Germline V gives CDR1 ENHRY, CDR2 SYGVKD. The V end lost 3 bases, the J end lost 2 bases, and 16 bases lay between the germline ends. The CDR3 totals 16 residues. This CDR3 is CAISETPGPKNYGYTF. CDR3 in DNA: TGTGCCATCAGTGAAACTCCGGGACCGAAGAACTATGGCTACACCTTC.

This clone has just a few counts. The chain links TRBV6-6 to TRBJ2-7, with 9 nucleotides matching TRBD1. Looked up from germline, CDR1 is MNHNY and CDR2 is SVGAGI (reference sequence). This CDR3 spans 13 amino acids. Unmatched junction bases numbered 5, after V lost 8 bases and J lost 3 bases. This CDR3 reads CASAQGAVYEQYF. Written as DNA, the CDR3 is TGTGCCAGCGCACAGGGGGCCGTCTACGAGCAGTACTTC.